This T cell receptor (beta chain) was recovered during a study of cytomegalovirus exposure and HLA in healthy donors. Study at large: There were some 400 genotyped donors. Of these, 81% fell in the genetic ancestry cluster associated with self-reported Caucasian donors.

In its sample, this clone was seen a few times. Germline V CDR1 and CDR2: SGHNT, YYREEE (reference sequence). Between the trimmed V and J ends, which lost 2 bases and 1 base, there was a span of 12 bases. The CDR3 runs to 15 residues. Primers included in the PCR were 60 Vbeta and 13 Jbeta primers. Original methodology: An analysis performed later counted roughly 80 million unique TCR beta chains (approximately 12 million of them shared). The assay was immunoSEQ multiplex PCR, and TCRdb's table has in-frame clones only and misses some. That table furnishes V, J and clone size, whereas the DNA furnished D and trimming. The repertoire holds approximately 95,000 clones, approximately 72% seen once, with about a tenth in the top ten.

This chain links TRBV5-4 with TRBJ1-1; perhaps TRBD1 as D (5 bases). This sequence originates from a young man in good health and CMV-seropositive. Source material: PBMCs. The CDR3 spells CASSFSGYTNTEAFF. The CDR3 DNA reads TGTGCCAGCAGCTTCTCAGGGTACACGAACACTGAAGCTTTCTTT.